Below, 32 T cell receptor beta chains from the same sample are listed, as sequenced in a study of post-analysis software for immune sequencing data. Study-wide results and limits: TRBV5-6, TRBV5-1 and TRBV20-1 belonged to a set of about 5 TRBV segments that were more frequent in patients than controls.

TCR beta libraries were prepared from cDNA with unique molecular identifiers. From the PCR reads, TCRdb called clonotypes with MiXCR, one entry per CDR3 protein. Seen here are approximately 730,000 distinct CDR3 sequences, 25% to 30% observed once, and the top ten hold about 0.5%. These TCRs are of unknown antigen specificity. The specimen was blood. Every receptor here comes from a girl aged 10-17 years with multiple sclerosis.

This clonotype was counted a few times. CDR3 in DNA: TGTGCCAGTAGCCAGCGGGGGGGCGACACCGGGGAGCTGTTTTTT. It translates to CASSQRGGDTGELFF. The chain uses TRBV7-2 and TRBJ2-2; the match to TRBD2 covers 10 bases. CDR1 is SGHTA and CDR2 is FQGNSA in the germline V gene. The CDR3 is 15 residues long. V dropped 9 bases and J dropped 3; count of bases not matched to a gene: 7.

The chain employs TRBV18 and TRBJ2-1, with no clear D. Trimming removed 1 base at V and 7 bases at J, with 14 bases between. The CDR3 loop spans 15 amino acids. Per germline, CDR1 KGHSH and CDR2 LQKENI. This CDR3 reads CASSPQKVKTNEQFF. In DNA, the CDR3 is TGTGCCAGCTCACCACAGAAGGTCAAGACAAATGAGCAGTTCTTC.

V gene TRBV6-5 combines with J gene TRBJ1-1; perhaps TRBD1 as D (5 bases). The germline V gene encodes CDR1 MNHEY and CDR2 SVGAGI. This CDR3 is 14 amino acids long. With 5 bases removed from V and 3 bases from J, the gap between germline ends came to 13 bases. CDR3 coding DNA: TGTGCCAGCAGTCCGCCGGGGGAAGACACTGAAGCTTTCTTT. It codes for CASSPPGEDTEAFF.

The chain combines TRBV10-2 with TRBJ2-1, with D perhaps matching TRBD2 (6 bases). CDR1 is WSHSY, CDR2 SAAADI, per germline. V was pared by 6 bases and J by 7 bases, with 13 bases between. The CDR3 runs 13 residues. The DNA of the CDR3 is TGCGCCAGCAGCTGGGAGGACTGGAATGAGCAGTTCTTC. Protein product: CASSWEDWNEQFF.

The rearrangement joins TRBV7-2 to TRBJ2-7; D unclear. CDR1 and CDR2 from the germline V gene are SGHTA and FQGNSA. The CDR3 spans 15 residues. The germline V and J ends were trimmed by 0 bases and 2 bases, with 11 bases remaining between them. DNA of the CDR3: TGTGCCAGCAGCTTAGCCCGGACCTCCACCTACGAGCAGTACTTC. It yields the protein CASSLARTSTYEQYF. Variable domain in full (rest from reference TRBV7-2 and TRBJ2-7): GAGVSQSPSNKVTEKGKDVELRCDPISGHTALYWYRQSLGQGLEFLIYFQGNSAPDKSGLPSDRFSAERTGGSVSTLTIQRTQQEDSAVYLCASSLARTSTYEQYFGPGTRLTVT.

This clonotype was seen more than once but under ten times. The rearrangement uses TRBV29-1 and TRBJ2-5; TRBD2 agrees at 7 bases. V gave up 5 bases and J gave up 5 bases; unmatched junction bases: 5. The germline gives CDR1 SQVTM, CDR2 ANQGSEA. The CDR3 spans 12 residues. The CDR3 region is CSVWEGSETQYF. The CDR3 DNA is TGCAGCGTTTGGGAGGGGTCCGAGACCCAGTACTTC.

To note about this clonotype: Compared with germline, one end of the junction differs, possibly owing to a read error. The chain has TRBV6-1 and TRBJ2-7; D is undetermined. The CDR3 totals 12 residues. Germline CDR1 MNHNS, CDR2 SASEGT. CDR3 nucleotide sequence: TGTGCCTGCAGTGAAATGGGCCAGTCGCAGTACTTC. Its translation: CACSEMGQSQYF.

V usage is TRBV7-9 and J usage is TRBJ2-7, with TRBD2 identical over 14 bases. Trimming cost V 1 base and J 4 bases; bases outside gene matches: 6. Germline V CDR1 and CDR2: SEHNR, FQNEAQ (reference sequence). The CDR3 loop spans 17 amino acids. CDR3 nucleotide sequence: TGTGCCAGCAGCTTAGGGGGACTAGCGGGAGACGTGTACGAGCAGTACTTC. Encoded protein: CASSLGGLAGDVYEQYF.

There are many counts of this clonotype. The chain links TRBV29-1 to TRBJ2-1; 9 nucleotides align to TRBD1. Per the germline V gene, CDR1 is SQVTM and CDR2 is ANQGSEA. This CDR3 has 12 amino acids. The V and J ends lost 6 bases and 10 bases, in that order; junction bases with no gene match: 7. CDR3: CSVARDRDEQFF. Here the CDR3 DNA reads TGCAGCGTCGCCCGGGACAGGGACGAGCAGTTCTTC.

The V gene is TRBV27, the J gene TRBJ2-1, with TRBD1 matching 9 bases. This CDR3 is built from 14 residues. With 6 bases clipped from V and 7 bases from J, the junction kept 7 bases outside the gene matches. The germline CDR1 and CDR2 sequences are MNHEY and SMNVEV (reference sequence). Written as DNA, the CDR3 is TGTGCCAGCAGGATACAGGGGGCGAATAATGAGCAGTTCTTC. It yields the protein CASRIQGANNEQFF.

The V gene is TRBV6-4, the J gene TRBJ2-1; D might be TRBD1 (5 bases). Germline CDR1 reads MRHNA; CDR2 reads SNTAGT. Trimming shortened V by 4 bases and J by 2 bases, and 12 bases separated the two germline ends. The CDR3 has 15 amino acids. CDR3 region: CASSGSQDPYNEQFF. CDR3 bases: TGTGCCAGCAGTGGTTCACAGGACCCCTACAATGAGCAGTTCTTC.

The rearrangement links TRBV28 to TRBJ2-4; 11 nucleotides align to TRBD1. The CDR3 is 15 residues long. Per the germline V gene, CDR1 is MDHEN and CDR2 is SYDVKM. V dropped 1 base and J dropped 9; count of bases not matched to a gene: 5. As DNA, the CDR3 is TGTGCCAGCAGTTTATTTGGGACAGGGGGGGCCATTCAGTACTTC. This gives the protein CASSLFGTGGAIQYF.

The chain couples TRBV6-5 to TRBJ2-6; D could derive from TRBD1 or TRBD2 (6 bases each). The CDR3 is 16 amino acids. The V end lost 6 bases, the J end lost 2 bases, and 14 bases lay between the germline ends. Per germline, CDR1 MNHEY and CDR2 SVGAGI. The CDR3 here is CASSQQGGTGANVLTF. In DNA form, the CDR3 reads TGTGCCAGCAGCCAACAAGGGGGGACTGGGGCCAACGTCCTGACTTTC.

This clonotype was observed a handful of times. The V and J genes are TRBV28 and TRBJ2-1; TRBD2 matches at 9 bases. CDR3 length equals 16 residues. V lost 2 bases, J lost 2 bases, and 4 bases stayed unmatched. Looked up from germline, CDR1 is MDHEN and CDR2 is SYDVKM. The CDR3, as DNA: TGTGCCAGCAGTTTAGCGGCGGGAGGGCCCTACAATGAGCAGTTCTTC. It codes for CASSLAAGGPYNEQFF.

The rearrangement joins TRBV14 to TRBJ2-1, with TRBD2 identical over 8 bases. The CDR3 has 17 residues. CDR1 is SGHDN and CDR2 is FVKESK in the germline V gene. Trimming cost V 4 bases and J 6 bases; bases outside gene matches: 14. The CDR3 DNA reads TGTGCCAGCAGCCCCTTTCGGTCAGCGGGAGCAGGCAATGAGCAGTTCTTC. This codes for CASSPFRSAGAGNEQFF.

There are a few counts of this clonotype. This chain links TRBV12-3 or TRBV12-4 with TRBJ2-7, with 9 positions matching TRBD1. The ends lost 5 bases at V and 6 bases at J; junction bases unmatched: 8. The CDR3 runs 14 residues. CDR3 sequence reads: CASSTTGGLGEQYF. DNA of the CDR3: TGTGCCAGCAGTACAACAGGGGGCTTGGGCGAGCAGTACTTC.

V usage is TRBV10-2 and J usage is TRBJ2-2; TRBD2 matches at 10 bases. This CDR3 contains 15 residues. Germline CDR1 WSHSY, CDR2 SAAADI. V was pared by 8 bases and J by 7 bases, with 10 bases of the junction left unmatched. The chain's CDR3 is CASHSGRSIGGELFF. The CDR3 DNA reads TGCGCCAGCCATAGCGGGAGGAGTATAGGCGGGGAGCTGTTTTTT.

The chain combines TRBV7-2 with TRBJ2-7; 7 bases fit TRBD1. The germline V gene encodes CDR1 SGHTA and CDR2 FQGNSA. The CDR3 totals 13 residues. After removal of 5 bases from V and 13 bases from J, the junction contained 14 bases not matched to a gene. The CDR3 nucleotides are TGTGCCAGCAGCCGACAGGGACCTCCGGGTTTCTACTTC. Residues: CASSRQGPPGFYF.

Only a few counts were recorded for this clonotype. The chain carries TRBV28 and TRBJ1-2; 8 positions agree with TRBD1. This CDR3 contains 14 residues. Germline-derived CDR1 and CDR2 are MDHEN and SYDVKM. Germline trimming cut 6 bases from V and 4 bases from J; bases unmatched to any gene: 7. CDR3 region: CASSETGGSYGYTF. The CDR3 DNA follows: TGTGCCAGCAGCGAAACAGGGGGGAGCTATGGCTACACCTTC.

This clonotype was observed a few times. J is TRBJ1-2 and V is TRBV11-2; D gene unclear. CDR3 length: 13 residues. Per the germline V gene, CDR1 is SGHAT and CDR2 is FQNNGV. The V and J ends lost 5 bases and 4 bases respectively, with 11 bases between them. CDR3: CASSPSRGYGYTF. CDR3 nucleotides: TGTGCCAGCAGCCCGAGTCGAGGCTATGGCTACACCTTC.

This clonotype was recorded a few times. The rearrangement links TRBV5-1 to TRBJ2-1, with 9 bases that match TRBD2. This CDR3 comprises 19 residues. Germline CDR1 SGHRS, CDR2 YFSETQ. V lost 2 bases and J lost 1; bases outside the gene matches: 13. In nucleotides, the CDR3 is TGCGCCAGCAGCTTACTTTCCCCTAGCGGGATAATGTCCTACAATGAGCAGTTCTTC. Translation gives CASSLLSPSGIMSYNEQFF.

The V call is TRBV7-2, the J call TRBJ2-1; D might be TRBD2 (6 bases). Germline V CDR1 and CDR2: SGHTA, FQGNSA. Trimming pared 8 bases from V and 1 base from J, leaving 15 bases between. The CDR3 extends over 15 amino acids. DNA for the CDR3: TGTGCCAGCCGGAGGGGTCCTCAGTCCTACAATGAGCAGTTCTTC. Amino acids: CASRRGPQSYNEQFF.

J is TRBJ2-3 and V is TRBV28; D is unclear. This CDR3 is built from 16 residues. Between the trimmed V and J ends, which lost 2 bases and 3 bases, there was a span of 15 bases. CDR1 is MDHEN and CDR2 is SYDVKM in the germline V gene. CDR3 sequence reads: CASSLDWAKETDTQYF. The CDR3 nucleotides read TGTGCCAGCAGTTTAGATTGGGCTAAAGAAACAGATACGCAGTATTTT.

Here the CDR3 DNA reads TGTGCCACCAGTCCCTCTGGGGCCAACGTCCTGACTTTC. It codes for CATSPSGANVLTF. The V call is TRBV24-1, the J call TRBJ2-6; no reliable D call. V was pared by 6 bases and J by 0 bases, with 2 bases between. This CDR3 is built from 13 residues. Per germline, CDR1 KGHDR and CDR2 SFDVKD.

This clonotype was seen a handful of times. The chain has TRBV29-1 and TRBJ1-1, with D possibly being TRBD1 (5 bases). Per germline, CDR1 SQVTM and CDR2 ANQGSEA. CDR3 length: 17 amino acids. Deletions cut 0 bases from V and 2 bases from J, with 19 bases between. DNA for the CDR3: TGCAGCGTTGAAGAGGGGGGGTGGAGGGTCCTAAACACTGAAGCTTTCTTT. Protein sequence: CSVEEGGWRVLNTEAFF.

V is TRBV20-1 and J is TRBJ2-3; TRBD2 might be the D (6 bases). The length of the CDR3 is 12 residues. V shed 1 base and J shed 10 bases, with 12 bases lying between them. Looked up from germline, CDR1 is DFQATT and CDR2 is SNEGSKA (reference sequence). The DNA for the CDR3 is TGCAGTGCTAGAGCGGGGGAGGCGGCGCAGTATTTT. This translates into CSARAGEAAQYF.

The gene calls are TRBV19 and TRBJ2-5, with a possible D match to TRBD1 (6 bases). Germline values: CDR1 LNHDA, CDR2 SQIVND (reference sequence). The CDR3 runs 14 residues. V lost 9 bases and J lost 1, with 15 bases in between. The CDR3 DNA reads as TGTGCCAGCAACCACAGGACAGCCCAAGAGACCCAGTACTTC. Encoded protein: CASNHRTAQETQYF.

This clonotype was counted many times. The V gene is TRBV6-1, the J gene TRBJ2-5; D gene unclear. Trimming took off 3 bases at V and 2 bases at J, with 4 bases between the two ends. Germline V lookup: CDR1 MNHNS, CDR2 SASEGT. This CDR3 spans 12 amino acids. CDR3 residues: CASSDIQETQYF. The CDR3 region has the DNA TGTGCCAGCAGTGATATACAAGAGACCCAGTACTTC.

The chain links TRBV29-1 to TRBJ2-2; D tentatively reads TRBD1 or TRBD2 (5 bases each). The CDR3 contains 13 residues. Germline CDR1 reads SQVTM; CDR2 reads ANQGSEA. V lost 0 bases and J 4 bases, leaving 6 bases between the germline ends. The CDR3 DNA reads TGCAGCGTTGAAGAGGGGACCACCGGGGAGCTGTTTTTT. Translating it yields CSVEEGTTGELFF.

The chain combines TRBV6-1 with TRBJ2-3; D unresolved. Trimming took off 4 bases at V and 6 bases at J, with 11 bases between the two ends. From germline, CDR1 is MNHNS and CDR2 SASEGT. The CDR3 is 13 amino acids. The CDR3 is CASSAVPSDTQYF. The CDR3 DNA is TGTGCCAGCAGTGCTGTCCCGAGCGATACGCAGTATTTT.

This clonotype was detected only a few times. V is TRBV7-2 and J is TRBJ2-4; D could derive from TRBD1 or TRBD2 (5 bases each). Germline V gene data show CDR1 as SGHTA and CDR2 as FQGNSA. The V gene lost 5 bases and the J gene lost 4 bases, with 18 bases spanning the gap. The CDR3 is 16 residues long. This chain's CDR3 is CASSHRDAGMKNIQYF. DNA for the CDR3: TGTGCCAGCAGCCACCGGGACGCCGGAATGAAAAACATTCAGTACTTC.

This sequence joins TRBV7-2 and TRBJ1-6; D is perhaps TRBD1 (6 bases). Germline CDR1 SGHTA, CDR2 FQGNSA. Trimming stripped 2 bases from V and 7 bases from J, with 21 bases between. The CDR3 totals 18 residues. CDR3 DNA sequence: TGTGCCAGCAGCTTATTCCCCCGGGGGCTGCAAGAAAATTCACCCCTCCACTTT. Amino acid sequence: CASSLFPRGLQENSPLHF.